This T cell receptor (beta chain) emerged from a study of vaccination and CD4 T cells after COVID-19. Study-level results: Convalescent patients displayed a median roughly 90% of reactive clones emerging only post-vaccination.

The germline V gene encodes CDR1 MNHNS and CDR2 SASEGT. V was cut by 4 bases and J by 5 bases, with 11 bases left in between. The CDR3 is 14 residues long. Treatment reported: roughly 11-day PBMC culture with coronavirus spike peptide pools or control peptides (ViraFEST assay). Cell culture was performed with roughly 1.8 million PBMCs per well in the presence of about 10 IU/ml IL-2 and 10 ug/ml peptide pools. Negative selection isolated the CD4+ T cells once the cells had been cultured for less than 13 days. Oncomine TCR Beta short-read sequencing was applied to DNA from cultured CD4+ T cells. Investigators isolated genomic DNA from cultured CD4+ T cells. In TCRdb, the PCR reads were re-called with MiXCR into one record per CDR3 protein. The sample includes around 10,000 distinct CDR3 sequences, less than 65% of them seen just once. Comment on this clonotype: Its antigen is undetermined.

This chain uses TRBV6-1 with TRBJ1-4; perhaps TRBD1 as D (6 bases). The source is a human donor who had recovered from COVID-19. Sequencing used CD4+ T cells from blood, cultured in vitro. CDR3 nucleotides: TGTGCCAGCAGTGGGGACACGGTGAATGAAAAACTGTTTTTT. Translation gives CASSGDTVNEKLFF.